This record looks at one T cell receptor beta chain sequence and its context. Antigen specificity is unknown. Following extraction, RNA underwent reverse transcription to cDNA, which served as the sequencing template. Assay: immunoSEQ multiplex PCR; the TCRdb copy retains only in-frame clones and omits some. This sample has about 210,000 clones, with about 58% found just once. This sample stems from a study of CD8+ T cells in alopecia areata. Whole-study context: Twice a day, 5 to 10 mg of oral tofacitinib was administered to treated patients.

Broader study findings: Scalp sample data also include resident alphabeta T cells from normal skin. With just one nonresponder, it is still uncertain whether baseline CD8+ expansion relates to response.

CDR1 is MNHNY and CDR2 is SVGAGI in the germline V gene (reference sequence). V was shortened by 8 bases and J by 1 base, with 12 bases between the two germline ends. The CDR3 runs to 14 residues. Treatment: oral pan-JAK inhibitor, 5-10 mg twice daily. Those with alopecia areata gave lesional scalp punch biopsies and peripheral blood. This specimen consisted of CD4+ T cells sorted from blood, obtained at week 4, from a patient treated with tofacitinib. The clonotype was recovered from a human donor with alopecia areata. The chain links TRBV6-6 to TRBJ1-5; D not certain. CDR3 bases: TGTGCCAGCTCAGTTAGAGGGAGCAATCAGCCCCAGCATTTT. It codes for CASSVRGSNQPQHF.